The next 26 T cell receptor beta chains were all read from a single sample in a study of T cell changes during pregnancy in multiple sclerosis. TCRdb's table, derived via immunoSEQ multiplex PCR, lists solely in-frame clones and lacks some. This sample has fewer than 90,000 clones, with approximately 94% found just once. The source material was peripheral blood, sampled in the third trimester of pregnancy. The receptors derive from a female donor with multiple sclerosis, enrolled in a pregnancy study.

This clone was picked up one time. The CDR3 DNA reads as TGCGCCAGCAGCCATGGAGGCAATTACGAGCAGTACTTC. This encodes CASSHGGNYEQYF. This sequence joins TRBV4-1 and TRBJ2-7; D possibly corresponds to TRBD2 (5 bases). The CDR3 length is 13 residues. Trimming took off 3 bases at V and 4 bases at J, with 10 bases between the two ends. CDR1 is MGHRA, CDR2 YSYEKL, per germline.

V usage is TRBV7-2 and J usage is TRBJ2-2; 9 bases match TRBD1. With V trimmed by 1 base and J by 7 bases, 7 bases remained unmatched. The CDR3 is made up of 16 amino acids. CDR1 and CDR2 from the germline V gene are SGHTA and FQGNSA. The CDR3 coding sequence is TGTGCCAGCAGCTTAGGGGGACAGGGTGGGAACGGGGAGCTGTTTTTT. It encodes CASSLGGQGGNGELFF.

CDR3 in amino acids: CASSLWGENEAFF. CDR3 sequence (DNA): TGTGCCAGCAGTTTGTGGGGGGAGAATGAAGCTTTCTTT. J is TRBJ1-1 and V is TRBV27; TRBD1 is a possible D gene (5 bases). The CDR3 is 13 residues long. Trimming shortened V by 3 bases and J by 7 bases, and 12 bases separated the two germline ends. Germline V lookup: CDR1 MNHEY, CDR2 SMNVEV (reference sequence).

This chain uses TRBV5-6 with TRBJ2-5, with TRBD1 identical over 11 bases. Trimming at V came to 2 bases and at J to 5 bases, leaving 5 bases not matched to a gene. This CDR3 has 15 amino acids. Germline-derived CDR1 and CDR2 are SGHDT and YYEEEE. The CDR3, as DNA: TGTGCCAGCAGCTTCGGGACAGGGGGTACGGAGACCCAGTACTTC. As protein: CASSFGTGGTETQYF.

The rearrangement uses TRBV30 and TRBJ1-5; 9 positions agree with TRBD1. The germline CDR1 and CDR2 sequences are GTSNPN and SVGIG (reference sequence). The CDR3 is 15 residues long. The junction had 10 bases not matched to a gene; V was cut back by 4 bases and J by 6 bases. This chain's CDR3 is CAWKKQGASTQPQHF. CDR3 nucleotide sequence: TGTGCCTGGAAAAAACAGGGGGCGTCGACTCAGCCCCAGCATTTT.

The rearrangement links TRBV4-2 to TRBJ2-3; TRBD2 aligns across 9 bases. Losses at the gene ends were 6 bases for V and 1 base for J; bases not matched to a gene: 5. Per the germline V gene, CDR1 is LGHNA and CDR2 is YNFKEQ. This CDR3 spans 15 amino acids. The CDR3 nucleotides read TGTGCCAGCAGTCTAAAGCGGGAGGGCACAGATACGCAGTATTTT. Protein: CASSLKREGTDTQYF.

The chain has TRBV9 and TRBJ2-1; the D gene is possibly TRBD2 (6 bases). The length of the CDR3 is 15 residues. Trimming shortened V by 2 bases and J by 2 bases, and 11 bases separated the two germline ends. Germline values: CDR1 SGDLS, CDR2 YYNGEE. As DNA, the CDR3 is TGTGCCAGCAGCGTCGGAGGGAGTACCTACAATGAGCAGTTCTTC. Protein: CASSVGGSTYNEQFF.

The chain couples TRBV6-1 to TRBJ2-7; D is unclear. V gave up 8 bases and J gave up 3 bases, with 5 bases separating them. CDR1 is MNHNS and CDR2 is SASEGT in the germline V gene. This CDR3 is built from 10 residues. CDR3 sequence (DNA): TGTGCCAGCGGAGTCTACGAGCAGTACTTC. Translated, it gives CASGVYEQYF.

The chain uses TRBV19 and TRBJ1-5; 8 nucleotides agree with TRBD1. The CDR3 spans 14 residues. In germline, CDR1 is LNHDA, CDR2 SQIVND (reference sequence). V was pared by 5 bases and J by 3 bases, with 3 bases of the junction left unmatched. DNA for the CDR3: TGTGCCAGTAGTTCGGACAGGGACAATCAGCCCCAGCATTTT. As protein: CASSSDRDNQPQHF.

The genes are TRBV6-6 and TRBJ1-2; TRBD1 might be the D (5 bases). The CDR3 extends over 14 amino acids. V was clipped by 2 bases and J by 1 base, with 8 bases between them. Germline CDR1 is MNHNY and CDR2 is SVGAGI (reference sequence). The CDR3 region has the DNA TGTGCCAGCAGTTACACGGGGGATAACTATGGCTACACCTTC. As protein: CASSYTGDNYGYTF.

The J gene is TRBJ2-2, the V gene TRBV27, with 10 nucleotides matching TRBD1. The CDR3 covers 18 residues. V lost 5 bases and J lost 4; bases outside the gene matches: 13. CDR1 and CDR2 from the germline V gene are MNHEY and SMNVEV (reference sequence). The CDR3 nucleotides read TGTGCCAGCAGTCCCGACAGGGGGCGGCTCCCAGGCACCGGGGAGCTGTTTTTT. It specifies CASSPDRGRLPGTGELFF.

The chain is built from TRBV14 and TRBJ2-2; the D gene is possibly TRBD1 (5 bases). Trimming left V 0 bases short and J 3 bases short, with 8 bases between. Germline V lookup: CDR1 SGHDN, CDR2 FVKESK. This CDR3 is 15 amino acids long. Here the CDR3 DNA reads TGTGCCAGCAGCCAAGAAGGGGCGCACACCGGGGAGCTGTTTTTT. Translation: CASSQEGAHTGELFF.

This rearrangement joins TRBV19 to TRBJ2-7, with a weak D call TRBD1 (6 bases). The CDR3 consists of 12 residues. Per the germline V gene, CDR1 is LNHDA and CDR2 is SQIVND (reference sequence). V was pared by 8 bases and J by 1 base, with 9 bases between. CDR3 bases: TGTGCCAGTCAGGACAGTTCCTACGAGCAGTACTTC. This encodes CASQDSSYEQYF.

The genes are TRBV5-5 and TRBJ1-1; 10 bases align to TRBD1. Germline lookup yields CDR1 SGHKS and CDR2 YYEKEE (reference sequence). The length of the CDR3 is 15 residues. V lost 3 bases and J lost 1; bases outside the gene matches: 3. The CDR3 loop reads CASSWTGGSNTEAFF. The CDR3 DNA follows: TGTGCCAGCAGCTGGACAGGGGGATCGAACACTGAAGCTTTCTTT.

This chain links TRBV19 with TRBJ1-1, with 7 positions matching TRBD1. Looked up from germline, CDR1 is LNHDA and CDR2 is SQIVND (reference sequence). Trimming took 4 bases from V and 14 from J; bases not matched to a gene: 16. The CDR3 extends over 14 amino acids. Here the CDR3 DNA reads TGTGCCAGTAGTAGCAGGGGGACAGCGGGTGTCGGGTTCTTT. Amino acids: CASSSRGTAGVGFF. The complete variable domain, with remaining parts taken from reference TRBV19 and TRBJ1-1, reads DGGITQSPKYLFRKEGQNVTLSCEQNLNHDAMYWYRQDPGQGLRLIYYSQIVNDFQKGDIAEGYSVSREKKESFPLTVTSAQKNPTAFYLCASSSRGTAGVGFFGQGTRLTVV.

This clone showed up just once. The chain uses TRBV29-1 and TRBJ1-3, with D perhaps matching TRBD1 (5 bases). The CDR3 consists of 13 residues. Trimming took 5 bases from V and 2 from J, leaving 10 bases between them. Germline V gene lookup returns CDR1 SQVTM and CDR2 ANQGSEA. The DNA of the CDR3 is TGCAGCGTTAAGGGGCCTGCTGGAAACACCATATATTTT. Translated: CSVKGPAGNTIYF.

The chain employs TRBV29-1 and TRBJ2-1; the match to TRBD2 covers 9 bases. The length of the CDR3 is 13 residues. V lost 2 bases, J lost 6 bases, and 2 bases stayed unmatched. The germline gives CDR1 SQVTM, CDR2 ANQGSEA. CDR3 nucleotides: TGCAGCGTTGAACTAGCGGGGCGCAATGAGCAGTTCTTC. Its protein product is CSVELAGRNEQFF.

V is TRBV5-5 and J is TRBJ2-7, with TRBD2 as a possible D gene (6 bases). Germline lookup yields CDR1 SGHKS and CDR2 YYEKEE (reference sequence). Deletions cut 3 bases from V and 2 bases from J, with 12 bases between. The CDR3 consists of 14 residues. The DNA of the CDR3 is TGTGCCAGCAGCTCTCGGGAGAGACCCTACGAGCAGTACTTC. It is translated as CASSSRERPYEQYF.

V gene TRBV28 combines with J gene TRBJ2-5; D is perhaps TRBD2 (6 bases). The CDR3 spans 17 residues. From germline, CDR1 is MDHEN and CDR2 SYDVKM. V dropped 4 bases and J dropped 2 bases, with 20 bases sitting between them. CDR3 amino acids: CASSYSRVVRGQETQYF. The CDR3 coding sequence is TGTGCCAGCAGTTACAGTCGGGTTGTGCGGGGACAAGAGACCCAGTACTTC.

The chain employs TRBV30 and TRBJ2-7; 8 positions match TRBD1. CDR1 and CDR2 from the germline V gene are GTSNPN and SVGIG (reference sequence). The CDR3 sequence is 18 residues long. V trimming: 0 bases; J trimming: 0 bases; junction bases outside the gene matches: 13. The CDR3 loop is CAWSVPGQEAPLSYEQYF. CDR3 coding DNA: TGTGCCTGGAGTGTACCGGGACAGGAGGCCCCCCTCTCCTACGAGCAGTACTTC.

J is TRBJ1-2 and V is TRBV6-1; weak D call: TRBD1 (5 bases). The CDR3 contains 16 residues. Per germline, CDR1 MNHNS and CDR2 SASEGT. Trimming took 1 base from V and 3 from J, leaving 15 bases between them. The CDR3 nucleotides are TGTGCCAGCAGTGAAGGGCAGGGAATCTTCTACTATGGCTACACCTTC. It encodes CASSEGQGIFYYGYTF.

The chain joins TRBV7-3 to TRBJ2-1; 11 positions match TRBD2. Per the germline V gene, CDR1 is SGHTA and CDR2 is FQGTGA. The CDR3 sequence is 16 residues long. Trimming removed 2 bases from V and 8 bases from J; junction bases left unmatched: 8. The CDR3 DNA is TGTGCCAGCAGCTTATCCTATAGCGGGGGGGGCGATGAGCAGTTCTTC. Protein: CASSLSYSGGGDEQFF.

CDR3 in amino acids: CASSSLDRAGEQYF. CDR3 DNA sequence: TGTGCCAGCAGCTCATTGGACAGGGCAGGGGAGCAGTACTTC. This rearrangement joins TRBV7-8 to TRBJ2-7; TRBD1 matches 8 bases. The germline V gene has CDR1 SGHVS and CDR2 FQNEAQ. The CDR3 sequence is 14 residues long. The V and J ends lost 4 bases and 7 bases, in that order; junction bases with no gene match: 9.

This sequence joins TRBV7-9 and TRBJ2-5, with a tentative D call TRBD2 (5 bases). V dropped 2 bases and J dropped 7 bases, with 11 bases sitting between them. The germline V gene encodes CDR1 SEHNR and CDR2 FQNEAQ (reference sequence). The CDR3 loop spans 13 amino acids. CDR3 nucleotides: TGTGCCAGCAGCTTACCAGGACTCCTGACCCAGTACTTC. This gives the protein CASSLPGLLTQYF.

This chain links TRBV15 with TRBJ2-2, with 16 nucleotides matching TRBD2. This CDR3 region has 18 residues. J lost 7 bases, V lost 2 bases, and 7 bases had no gene match. In germline, CDR1 is LNHNV, CDR2 YYDKDF (reference sequence). The CDR3 region is CATSRFGTSGRASGELFF. CDR3 coding DNA: TGTGCCACCAGCAGATTCGGGACTAGCGGGAGGGCGAGCGGGGAGCTGTTTTTT.

CDR3 nucleotides: TGTGCCAGCACCATACCGGGACTAGCGGAGGGCAATGAGCAGTTCTTC. Amino acids: CASTIPGLAEGNEQFF. J is TRBJ2-1 and V is TRBV28; 11 nucleotides align to TRBD2. Losses at the gene ends were 7 bases for V and 6 bases for J; bases not matched to a gene: 11. There are 16 residues in the CDR3. From germline, CDR1 is MDHEN and CDR2 SYDVKM.